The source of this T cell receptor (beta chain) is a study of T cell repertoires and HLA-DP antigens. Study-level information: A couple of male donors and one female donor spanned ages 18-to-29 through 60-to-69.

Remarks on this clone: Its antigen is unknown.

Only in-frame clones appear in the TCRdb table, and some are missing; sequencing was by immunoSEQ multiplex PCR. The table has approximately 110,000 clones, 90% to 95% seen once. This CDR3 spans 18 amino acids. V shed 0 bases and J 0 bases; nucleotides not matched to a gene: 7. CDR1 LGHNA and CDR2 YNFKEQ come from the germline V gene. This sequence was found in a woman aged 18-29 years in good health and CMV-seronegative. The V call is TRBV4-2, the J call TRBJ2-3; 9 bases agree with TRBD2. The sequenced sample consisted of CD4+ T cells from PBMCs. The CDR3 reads CASSQDPIAGVSTDTQYF. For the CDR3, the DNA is TGTGCCAGCAGCCAAGATCCCATAGCGGGAGTTAGCACAGATACGCAGTATTTT.